This T cell receptor beta chain was recovered during a study of blood T cells in healthy people across ages. About this clonotype: The antigen is undetermined. One end of the junction is discordant with germline, which a read error may explain.

Germline CDR1 reads DFQATT; CDR2 reads SNEGSKA (reference sequence). The CDR3 has 14 residues. Whole-study findings and limits: What prevented conclusive comparison of naive and antigen-experienced cells was that PBMCs were unsorted. Percentage of naive T cells showed a strong correlation with TCR beta diversity.

Through a sample-barcoded 5' primer and a J-beta primer mix, a second PCR was run for roughly 6 to 11 cycles. From the 5' RACE reads, TCRdb called clonotypes with MiXCR, one entry per CDR3 protein. The sample yields fewer than 2 million distinct CDR3 sequences, 35% to 50% seen once. Sequencing was performed on blood. This chain connects TRBV20-1 to TRBJ2-1, with 7 bases matching TRBD2. This TCR was recovered from a human donor in good health. The CDR3: CSARVASGGNERFF. The CDR3 DNA follows: TGCAGTGCTAGAGTGGCTAGCGGCGGCAATGAGCGGTTCTTC.